This passage covers 6 T cell receptor beta chains from one sample sequenced in a study of monozygotic twins with inflammatory bowel disease. TCRdb re-called the 5' RACE reads and catalogs CDR3 proteins one per entry, DNA excluded. The specimen's table records about 130,000 distinct CDR3 sequences. The sample comprised blood. The source is a human donor with ulcerative colitis or Crohn's disease, or a healthy co-twin of an affected twin (not recorded which).

The CDR3 region is CASSLGLVGTGELFF. The chain is built from TRBV5-1 and TRBJ2-2; TCRdb lists TRBD2, though no DNA is available to test this call. Germline CDR1 is SGHRS and CDR2 is YFSETQ. This CDR3 contains 15 residues.

The chain couples TRBV6-5 to TRBJ1-1. The CDR3 is made up of 15 amino acids. Germline V gene data show CDR1 as MNHEY and CDR2 as SVGAGI. CDR3 in amino acids: CASSYSADTNTEAFF.

V and J are TRBV18 and TRBJ2-1; the TCRdb call, TRBD2, lacks DNA for checking. Looked up from germline, CDR1 is KGHSH and CDR2 is LQKENI. The CDR3 has 18 amino acids. The CDR3 loop is CASSPPYGLADSYNEQFF.

This chain joins TRBV5-4 and TRBJ1-5; TCRdb selects TRBD1, and the lack of DNA leaves this call unchecked. This CDR3 is built from 20 residues. The V gene's germline CDR1 is SGHNT and CDR2 YYREEE (reference sequence). The CDR3 sequence is CASSLEGGTGGVMRSEPQHF. The full variable domain, its missing parts supplied by reference TRBV5-4 and TRBJ1-5, is ETGVTQSPTHLIKTRGQQVTLRCSSQSGHNTVSWYQQALGQGPQFIFQYYREEENGRGNFPPRFSGLQFPNYSSELNVNALELDDSALYLCASSLEGGTGGVMRSEPQHFGDGTRLSIL.

The chain combines TRBV27 with TRBJ2-1; TCRdb selects TRBD1, and the lack of DNA leaves this call unchecked. Germline V lookup: CDR1 MNHEY, CDR2 SMNVEV (reference sequence). This CDR3 is built from 15 residues. The CDR3 loop reads CASSPRGLAYNEQFF.

Here the CDR3 reads CASSRIGASESGELFF. The chain carries TRBV4-1 and TRBJ2-2; TCRdb's D call of TRBD1 is untestable without DNA. Looked up from germline, CDR1 is MGHRA and CDR2 is YSYEKL. The CDR3 totals 16 residues.